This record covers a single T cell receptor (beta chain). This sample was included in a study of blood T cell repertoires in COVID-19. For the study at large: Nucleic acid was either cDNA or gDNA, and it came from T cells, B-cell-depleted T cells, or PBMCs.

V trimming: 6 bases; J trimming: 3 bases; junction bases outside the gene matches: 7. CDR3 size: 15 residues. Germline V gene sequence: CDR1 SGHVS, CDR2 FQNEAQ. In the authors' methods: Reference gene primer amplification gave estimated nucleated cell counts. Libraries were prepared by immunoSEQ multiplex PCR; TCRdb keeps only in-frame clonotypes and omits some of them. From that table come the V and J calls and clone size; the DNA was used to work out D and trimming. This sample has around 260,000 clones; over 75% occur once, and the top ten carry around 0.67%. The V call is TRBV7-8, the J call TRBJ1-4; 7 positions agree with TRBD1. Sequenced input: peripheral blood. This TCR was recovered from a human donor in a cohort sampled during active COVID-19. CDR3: CASRSDRVANEKLFF. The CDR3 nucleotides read TGTGCCAGCAGATCTGACAGGGTTGCTAATGAAAAACTGTTTTTT.